The T cell receptor (beta chain) described here comes from a study of shared clonotypes between healthy human individuals. Regarding this clone: As yet, its antigen is unknown.

The CDR3 consists of 13 residues. Germline V CDR1 and CDR2: SGHNT, YYREEE (reference sequence). Trimming took 3 bases from V and 4 from J; bases not matched to a gene: 1. Whole-study findings and limits: Naive subsets typically showed greater estimated richness than memory subsets.

Genomic DNA belonging to each subset was distributed in equal measure over several immunoSEQ plates. Profiled with immunoSEQ multiplex PCR; TCRdb holds only in-frame clones, not every one. The sample lists around 370,000 clones, about 96% occurring once. The clonotype originates from a man between 25 and 39 years old in good health. The sample was memory CD8+ T cells sorted from blood. Documented subset: CD45RO+ cells pooled with CCR7-negative TemRA cells. The chain couples TRBV5-4 to TRBJ2-7; 10 nucleotides align to TRBD1. The CDR3 loop is CASSWGQGYEQYF. CDR3 coding DNA: TGTGCCAGCAGCTGGGGACAGGGGTACGAGCAGTACTTC.